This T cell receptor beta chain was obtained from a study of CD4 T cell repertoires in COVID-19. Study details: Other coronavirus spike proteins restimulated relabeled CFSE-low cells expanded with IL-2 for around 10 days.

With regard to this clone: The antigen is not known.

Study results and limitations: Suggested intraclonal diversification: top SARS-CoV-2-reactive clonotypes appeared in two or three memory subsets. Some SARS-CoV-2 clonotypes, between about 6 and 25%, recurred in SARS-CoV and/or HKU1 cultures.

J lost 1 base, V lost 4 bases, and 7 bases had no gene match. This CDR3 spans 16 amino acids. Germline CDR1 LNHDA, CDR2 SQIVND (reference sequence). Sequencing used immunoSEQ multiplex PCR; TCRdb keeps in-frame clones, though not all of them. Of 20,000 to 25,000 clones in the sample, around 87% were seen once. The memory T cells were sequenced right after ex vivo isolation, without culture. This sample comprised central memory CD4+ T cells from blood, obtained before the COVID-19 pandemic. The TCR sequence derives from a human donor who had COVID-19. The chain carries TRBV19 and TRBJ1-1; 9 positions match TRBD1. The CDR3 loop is CASSRPPGQGNTEAFF. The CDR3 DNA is TGTGCCAGTAGTAGACCGCCGGGACAGGGGAACACTGAAGCTTTCTTT. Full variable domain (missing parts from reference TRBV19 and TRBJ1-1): DGGITQSPKYLFRKEGQNVTLSCEQNLNHDAMYWYRQDPGQGLRLIYYSQIVNDFQKGDIAEGYSVSREKKESFPLTVTSAQKNPTAFYLCASSRPPGQGNTEAFFGQGTRLTVV.